The TCR beta chain under discussion was sequenced for a study of cytomegalovirus exposure and HLA in healthy donors. Comments on this clone: A read error may account for a junction end that differs from germline.

This PCR relied on a set of 60 Vbeta primers and 13 Jbeta primers. Profiling relied on immunoSEQ multiplex PCR, and the TCRdb table lists in-frame clones only, not all of them. The table has 80,000 to 100,000 clones, around 81% seen once. Input material: PBMCs. The clonotype comes from a female donor in good health and CMV-seropositive.

The CDR3 bases are TGTCCCAGCAGACGCCCGGGGGGGTCCTACAATGAGCAGTTCTTC. It encodes CPSRRPGGSYNEQFF. This chain uses TRBV11-2 with TRBJ2-1; the match to TRBD2 covers 8 bases. Germline V gene lookup returns CDR1 SGHAT and CDR2 FQNNGV. There are 15 residues in the CDR3. The full variable domain, completed using reference TRBV11-2 and TRBJ2-1, is EAGVAQSPRYKIIEKRQSVAFWCNPISGHATLYWYQQILGQGPKLLIQFQNNGVVDDSQLPKDRFSAERLKGVDSTLKIQPAKLEDSAVYLCPSRRPGGSYNEQFFGPGTRLTVL.